This TCR beta chain originates from a study of OX40 agonist ivuxolimab in advanced cancers. Study background: With ivuxolimab, an agonistic anti-OX40 (CD134) antibody, patients were treated. Study-wide findings and caveats: Among some nonresponders, normalized T-cell clonal expansion was also low. At doses 0.1 to 3.0 mg/kg, CD4+ and CD8+ clones expanded.

Sequencing used immunoSEQ multiplex PCR; TCRdb keeps in-frame clones, though not all of them. The sample holds 50,000 to 75,000 clones; roughly 90% are singletons and the top ten take around 0.63%. Systemic immunosuppression or a history of autoimmune disease excluded patients. About this clone: Its cognate antigen is unknown.

The germline gives CDR1 GTSNPN, CDR2 SVGIG (reference sequence). This CDR3 region has 11 residues. Trimming pared 1 base from V and 7 bases from J, leaving 7 bases between. The sequence was obtained from an adult with an advanced solid tumor such as melanoma, head and neck, liver or kidney cancer. This specimen was CD4+ or CD8+ T cells sorted from blood, taken in a trial of the OX40 agonist ivuxolimab. This sequence joins TRBV30 and TRBJ1-1; no clear D. CDR3 sequence: CAWSEMGEAFF. The CDR3, as DNA: TGTGCCTGGAGTGAGATGGGTGAAGCTTTCTTT.